This entry features one T cell receptor beta chain sequence. The sample is drawn from a study of Graves' ophthalmopathy and Graves' hyperthyroidism. Looked up from germline, CDR1 is GTSNPN and CDR2 is SVGIG (reference sequence). The V and J ends lost 4 bases and 0 bases respectively, with 10 bases between them. The CDR3 is 14 residues long. RNA transcripts were the source from which TCR beta CDR3 regions were amplified. An initial RT-PCR round employing HTBI primers preceded a second-round multiplex PCR. TCRdb re-called the multiplex PCR reads with MiXCR, one entry per CDR3 protein. The data contain hundreds of thousands of distinct CDR3 sequences, around 20% of them singletons.

This chain connects TRBV30 to TRBJ1-3, with unresolved D. The sequencing sample was made of peripheral blood. This receptor was taken from a woman aged 18-29 years with stable Graves' hyperthyroidism. The CDR3 loop is CAWMRASSGNTIYF. The DNA for the CDR3 is TGTGCCTGGATGCGGGCCTCCTCTGGAAACACCATATATTTT.